Listed below are T cell receptor beta chains from one sample, sequenced in a study of post-analysis software for immune sequencing data. TCRdb used MiXCR to reprocess the PCR reads, holding one entry per CDR3 protein. The table shows 750,000 to 950,000 distinct CDR3 sequences, with about 57% occurring only once. The sequenced material came from blood. Receptor source: a girl aged 5-17 years with multiple sclerosis. Both conserved end residues are part of each CDR3. A D gene is named only where the DNA matches it firmly. A clone size is listed for some rows: how often the clone was seen (once, few, many), or a class if it is expanded.

D	V	size	J	DNA	CDR3
TRBD2	TRBV3-1	few	TRBJ2-3	TGTGCCAGCAGGCTAGCGGGAGTTAGTACAGATACGCAGTATTTT	CASRLAGVSTDTQYF
NA	TRBV5-1	NA	TRBJ2-1	TGCGCCAGCAGCTACTCGGGGGGCAGGCAATCTGAATTTCGGACCAATGAGCAGTTCTTC	CASSYSGGRQSEFRTNEQFF
TRBD2	TRBV20-1	NA	TRBJ2-5	TGCAGTGCTAGGTCCAGCGGGAGGCAAGAGACCCAGTACTTC	CSARSSGRQETQYF
NA	TRBV9	NA	TRBJ2-5	TGTGCCAGCAGCGTAGAACATGGGGAGACCCAGTACTTC	CASSVEHGETQYF
NA	TRBV10-3	NA	TRBJ1-2	TGTGCCATCAGTGAAGAAGGATTCGGTGGCTACACCTTC	CAISEEGFGGYTF
NA	TRBV5-1	NA	TRBJ2-1	TGCGCCAGCAGCTTGGGAGGAAATAGCGCGGGCGGGCAGTTCTTC	CASSLGGNSAGGQFF
TRBD2	TRBV7-2	NA	TRBJ2-3	TGTGCCAGCAGCTTAAAAAGCGGGGGAGGAGATACGCAGTATTTT	CASSLKSGGGDTQYF
NA	TRBV7-9	NA	TRBJ1-2	TGTGCCAGCAGCCCGACCGAGAGGTGGAACTATGGCTACACCTTC	CASSPTERWNYGYTF
NA	TRBV12-3/TRBV12-4	once	TRBJ1-5	TGTGCCAGCAGTCCAGATCAGGGGAGCGGTCAGCCCCAGCATTTT	CASSPDQGSGQPQHF
NA	TRBV2	NA	TRBJ2-7	TGTGCCAGCAGGCGGTCCGGTATGACGTCCTACGAGCAGTACTTC	CASRRSGMTSYEQYF
TRBD2	TRBV29-1	few	TRBJ2-5	TGCAGCGCTACTAGCGGGAGGGCTAAAAAAGAGACCCAGTACTTC	CSATSGRAKKETQYF
TRBD1	TRBV10-2	NA	TRBJ2-5	TGCGCCAGCTTAGAGGGGGCCCCGAGTCAAGAGACCCAGTACTTC	CASLEGAPSQETQYF
TRBD1	TRBV20-1	few	TRBJ2-5	TGCAGTGCGCTACAGGGGGCCGGAGAGACCCAGTACTTC	CSALQGAGETQYF
TRBD2	TRBV20-1	NA	TRBJ2-6	TGCAGTGCTGGGGAGGGCCCCTTGACTGGGGCCAACGTCCTGACTTTC	CSAGEGPLTGANVLTF
NA	TRBV20-1	few	TRBJ2-1	TGCAGTGCCCCAGCTACCGTCTACAATGAGCAGTTCTTC	CSAPATVYNEQFF
NA	TRBV10-3	NA	TRBJ2-3	TGTGCCATCAAGACAGCAGAGACAGATACGCAGTATTTT	CAIKTAETDTQYF
NA	TRBV5-1	NA	TRBJ2-1	TGCGCCGGCAGCTTAGGACGGAACAATGAGCAGTTCTTC	CAGSLGRNNEQFF
NA	TRBV5-6	NA	TRBJ1-5	TGTGCCTGCAGCCTCAGACAGGGCAATCAGCCCCAGCATTTT	CACSLRQGNQPQHF
NA	TRBV7-2	NA	TRBJ2-1	TGTGCCAGCAGCTCAGTGGGGGGCGCGTCCAATGAGCAGTTCTTC	CASSSVGGASNEQFF
TRBD1	TRBV4-2	NA	TRBJ2-1	TGTGCCGGCAGTCCAAGAATTCAGGGGGCTCACAATGAGCAGTTCTTC	CAGSPRIQGAHNEQFF
TRBD1	TRBV29-1	few	TRBJ2-7	TGCAGCGGCGGGACAGGGGGCGGGTACGAGCAGTACTTC	CSGGTGGGYEQYF
NA	TRBV29-1	once	TRBJ1-5	TGCAGCGTTCTCGGGCCCCTAAGGGAGCCCCAGCATTTT	CSVLGPLREPQHF
NA	TRBV7-9	NA	TRBJ2-3	TGTGCCAGCAGCCCCACCACACGGGGGAACACAGATACGCAGTATTTT	CASSPTTRGNTDTQYF
TRBD1	TRBV12-3/TRBV12-4	few	TRBJ2-1	TGTGCCAGCAGTTTAAGTCAACAGGGGGTATACAATGAGCAGTTCTTC	CASSLSQQGVYNEQFF
NA	TRBV5-1	NA	TRBJ1-2	TGCGCCAGCACGAGGGCCCAGGGATATGATGGCTACACCTTC	CASTRAQGYDGYTF
TRBD2	TRBV12-3/TRBV12-4	NA	TRBJ2-1	TGTGCCAGCAGGCCCTTAAGCGGGAGTCGCGAGCAGTTCTTC	CASRPLSGSREQFF
TRBD1	TRBV4-1	few	TRBJ2-7	TGCGCCAGCAGCCACCCGGGGACAGGGGGCTCCTACGAGCAGTACTTC	CASSHPGTGGSYEQYF
TRBD1	TRBV6-1	NA	TRBJ2-7	TGTGCCAGCAGTGAATGGGACCCGGGGACAGGTACGTCCTACGAGCAGTACTTC	CASSEWDPGTGTSYEQYF
NA	TRBV7-8	NA	TRBJ2-3	TGTGCCAGCAGCTCGCTCGTGAACGATTGGGCGTATACGCAGTATTTT	CASSSLVNDWAYTQYF
NA	TRBV20-1	NA	TRBJ2-7	TGCAGTGCTAGTTGGGCCCTCGCGTCCTACGAGCAGTACTTC	CSASWALASYEQYF
TRBD1	TRBV12-3/TRBV12-4	NA	TRBJ2-7	TGTGCCAGCAGTCCGCCCCCGGCAGGGGGAACCTACGAGCAGTACTTC	CASSPPPAGGTYEQYF
NA	TRBV29-1	few	TRBJ2-1	TGCAGCGCCGATAGGCGCTATGAGCAGTTCTTC	CSADRRYEQFF
TRBD2	TRBV7-2	NA	TRBJ2-3	TGTGCCAGCAGCTCCAATTTAGCGGGAGGGCCGATCGATACGCAGTATTTT	CASSSNLAGGPIDTQYF
NA	TRBV5-1	NA	TRBJ2-5	TGCGCCAGCAGACCCTGGGGGCCGCAAGAGACCCAGTACTTC	CASRPWGPQETQYF
NA	TRBV20-1	few	TRBJ1-2	TGCAGTGCTAGAGGAACCGGACACAACTATGGCTACACCTTC	CSARGTGHNYGYTF
TRBD1	TRBV3-1	few	TRBJ2-7	TGTGCCAGCAGCCCCTTAAGGAGGACAGGGCGCCCCTACGAGCAGTACTTC	CASSPLRRTGRPYEQYF
TRBD2	TRBV29-1	NA	TRBJ2-7	TGCAGCGCCTATGCGGGAGGCTACGAGCAGTACTTC	CSAYAGGYEQYF
TRBD2	TRBV12-3/TRBV12-4	NA	TRBJ2-5	TGTGCCAGCAATTTCTTAGCGGGAAAGGCGGGAGAGCAGTACTTC	CASNFLAGKAGEQYF
NA	TRBV20-1	few	TRBJ2-7	TGCAGTGCTGGACGCGTGGGAACCTACGAGCAGTACTTC	CSAGRVGTYEQYF
NA	TRBV6-1	NA	TRBJ2-7	TGTGCCAGCACACCGGGACGAATTTATACCCAGTACTTC	CASTPGRIYTQYF
TRBD2	TRBV29-1	NA	TRBJ2-7	TGCAGCGTTGAAGATGCGGGACTAGCGGGAGTCGAGCAGTACTTC	CSVEDAGLAGVEQYF
NA	TRBV5-1	NA	TRBJ2-5	TGCGCCAGCAGCTTGGGTGGACATGAGACCCAGTACTTC	CASSLGGHETQYF
NA	TRBV5-1	many	TRBJ2-3	TGCGCCAGCAGCCTCTCAGGGCCAGATACGCAGTATTTT	CASSLSGPDTQYF
NA	TRBV5-1	once	TRBJ2-7	TGCGCCGGCAGCTTGGTGATGGACTACGAGCAGTACTTC	CAGSLVMDYEQYF
NA	TRBV29-1	NA	TRBJ1-1	TGCAGCGTTCAAGACAGATCGAACACTGAAGCTTTCTTT	CSVQDRSNTEAFF
TRBD2	TRBV10-3	once	TRBJ2-1	TGTGCCACCCGAGGGCGGGAGGGCCTGGAAACCAATGAGCAGTTCTTC	CATRGREGLETNEQFF
NA	TRBV6-5	NA	TRBJ1-5	TGTGCCAGCAGTTCCTCAGGGTTAAGCCAGCCCCAGCATTTT	CASSSSGLSQPQHF
TRBD1	TRBV18	NA	TRBJ1-5	TGTGCCAGCTCACCCGCGACAGGGTATAATCAGCCCCAGCATTTT	CASSPATGYNQPQHF
NA	TRBV29-1	NA	TRBJ2-1	TGCAGCGTGACTCGGAGCGCTGAGCAGTTCTTC	CSVTRSAEQFF
TRBD2	TRBV20-1	NA	TRBJ2-1	TGCAGTGCTAGACCCGGGACTAGCGGGAGCTGGTACAATGAGCAGTTCTTC	CSARPGTSGSWYNEQFF
NA	TRBV20-1	NA	TRBJ2-1	TGCAGTGCTAGAGATCAGGGACTCTTACTCAATGAGCAGTTCTTC	CSARDQGLLLNEQFF
NA	TRBV7-9	NA	TRBJ2-7	TGTGCCAGCAGCTCGAGCAGGGGCGGGGATCCTACGAAGCAGTACTTC	CASSSSRGGDPTKQYF
NA	TRBV5-1	many	TRBJ2-7	TGTGCCAGCAGCTCCCGGGGCAGCTCCTACGAGCAGTACTTC	CASSSRGSSYEQYF
NA	TRBV7-9	NA	TRBJ2-7	TGTGCCGGAGGGACCGAATCCTACGAGCAGTACTTC	CAGGTESYEQYF
NA	TRBV20-1	NA	TRBJ2-1	TGCAGTGCGCCGCCCCCGGACGACAATGAGCAGTTCTTC	CSAPPPDDNEQFF
TRBD1	TRBV6-4	few	TRBJ1-2	TGTGCCAGCAGTGTCTCCGGGACAGGGGGCTCTCTAAGCTATGGCTACACCTTC	CASSVSGTGGSLSYGYTF
NA	TRBV20-1	NA	TRBJ2-5	TGCAGTGCTGGAGGGGGAGTCGAGACCCAGTACTTC	CSAGGGVETQYF